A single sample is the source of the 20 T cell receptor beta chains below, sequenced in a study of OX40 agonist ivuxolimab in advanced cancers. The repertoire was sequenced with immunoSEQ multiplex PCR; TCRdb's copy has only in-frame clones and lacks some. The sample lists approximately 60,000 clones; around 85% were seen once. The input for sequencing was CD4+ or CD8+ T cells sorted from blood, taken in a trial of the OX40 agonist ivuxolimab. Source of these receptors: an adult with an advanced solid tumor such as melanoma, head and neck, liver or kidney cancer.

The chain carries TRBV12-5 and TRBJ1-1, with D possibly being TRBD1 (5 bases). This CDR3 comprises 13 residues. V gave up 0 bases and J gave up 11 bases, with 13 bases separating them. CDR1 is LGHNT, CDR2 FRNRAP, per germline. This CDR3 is CASGLVGGVRAFF. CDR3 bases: TGTGCTAGTGGTTTGGTGGGAGGGGTTCGGGCTTTCTTT.

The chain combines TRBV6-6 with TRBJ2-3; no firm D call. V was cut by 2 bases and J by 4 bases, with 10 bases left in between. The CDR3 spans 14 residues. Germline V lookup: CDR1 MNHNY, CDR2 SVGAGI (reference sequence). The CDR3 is CASSYKRLPDTQYF. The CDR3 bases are TGTGCCAGCAGTTACAAACGGCTCCCAGATACGCAGTATTTT.

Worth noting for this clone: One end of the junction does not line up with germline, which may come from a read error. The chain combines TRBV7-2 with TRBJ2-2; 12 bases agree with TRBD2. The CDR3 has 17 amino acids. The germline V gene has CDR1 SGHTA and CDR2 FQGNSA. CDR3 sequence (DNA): TGTGCCAGCAGGCTAGGACTAGCGGGGACGAAAACCGGGGAGCTGTTTTTT. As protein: CASRLGLAGTKTGELFF.

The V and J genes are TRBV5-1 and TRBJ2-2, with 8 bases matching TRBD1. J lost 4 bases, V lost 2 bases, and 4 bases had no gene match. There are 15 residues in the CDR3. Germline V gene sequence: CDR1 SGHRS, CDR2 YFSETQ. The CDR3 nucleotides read TGCGCCAGCAGCTTTTTACAGGGGGTCACCGGGGAGCTGTTTTTT. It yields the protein CASSFLQGVTGELFF.

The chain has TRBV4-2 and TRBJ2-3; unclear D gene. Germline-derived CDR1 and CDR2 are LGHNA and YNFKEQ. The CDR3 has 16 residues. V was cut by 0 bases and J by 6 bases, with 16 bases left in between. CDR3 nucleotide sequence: TGTGCCAGCAGCCAAGATCTGAGCTACCCCGGTGATACGCAGTATTTT. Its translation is CASSQDLSYPGDTQYF.

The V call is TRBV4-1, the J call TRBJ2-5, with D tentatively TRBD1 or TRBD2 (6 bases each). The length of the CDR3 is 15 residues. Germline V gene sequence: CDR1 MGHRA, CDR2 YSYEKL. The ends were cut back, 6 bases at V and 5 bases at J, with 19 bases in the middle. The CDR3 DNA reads TGCGCCAGCAGTCCAGCGAGGGGGGCCGGGGAGACCCAGTACTTC. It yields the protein CASSPARGAGETQYF.

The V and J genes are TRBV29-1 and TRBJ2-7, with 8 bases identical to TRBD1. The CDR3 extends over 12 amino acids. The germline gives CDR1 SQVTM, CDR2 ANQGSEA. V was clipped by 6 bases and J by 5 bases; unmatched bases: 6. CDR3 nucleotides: TGCAGCGTCACAGGGGGTAGGAACGAGCAGTACTTC. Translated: CSVTGGRNEQYF.

The CDR3 sequence: CASSLPSGESTDTQYF. As DNA, the CDR3 is TGCGCCAGCAGCCTTCCTAGCGGGGAGAGCACAGATACGCAGTATTTT. V and J are TRBV5-1 and TRBJ2-3; 9 nucleotides agree with TRBD2. Germline V lookup: CDR1 SGHRS, CDR2 YFSETQ. The V and J ends lost 4 bases and 0 bases, in that order; junction bases with no gene match: 6. There are 16 residues in the CDR3. Together with reference TRBV5-1 and TRBJ2-3, the CDR3 gives the full variable domain: KAGVTQTPRYLIKTRGQQVTLSCSPISGHRSVSWYQQTPGQGLQFLFEYFSETQRNKGNFPGRFSGRQFSNSRSEMNVSTLELGDSALYLCASSLPSGESTDTQYFGPGTRLTVL.

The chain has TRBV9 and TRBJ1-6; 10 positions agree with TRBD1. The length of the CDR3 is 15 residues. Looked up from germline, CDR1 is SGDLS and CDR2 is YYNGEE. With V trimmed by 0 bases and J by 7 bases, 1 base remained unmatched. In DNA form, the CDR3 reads TGTGCCAGCAGCGTAGGGACAGGGGGGAATTCACCCCTCCACTTT. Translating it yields CASSVGTGGNSPLHF.

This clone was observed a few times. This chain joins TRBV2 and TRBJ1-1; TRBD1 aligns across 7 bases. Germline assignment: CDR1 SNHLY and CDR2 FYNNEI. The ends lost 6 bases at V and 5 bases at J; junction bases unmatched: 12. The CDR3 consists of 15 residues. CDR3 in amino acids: CASREHDRVRTEAFF. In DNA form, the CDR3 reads TGTGCCAGCAGAGAACATGACAGGGTGAGAACTGAAGCTTTCTTT. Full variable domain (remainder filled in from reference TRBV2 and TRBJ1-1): EPEVTQTPSHQVTQMGQEVILRCVPISNHLYFYWYRQILGQKVEFLVSFYNNEISEKSEIFDDQFSVERPDGSNFTLKIRSTKLEDSAMYFCASREHDRVRTEAFFGQGTRLTVV.

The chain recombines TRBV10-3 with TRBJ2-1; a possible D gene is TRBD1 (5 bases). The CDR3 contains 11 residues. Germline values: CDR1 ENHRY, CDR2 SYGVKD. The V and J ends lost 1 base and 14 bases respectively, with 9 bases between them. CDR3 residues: CAISELEQEFF. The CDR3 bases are TGTGCCATCAGTGAGTTGGAACAGGAGTTCTTC.

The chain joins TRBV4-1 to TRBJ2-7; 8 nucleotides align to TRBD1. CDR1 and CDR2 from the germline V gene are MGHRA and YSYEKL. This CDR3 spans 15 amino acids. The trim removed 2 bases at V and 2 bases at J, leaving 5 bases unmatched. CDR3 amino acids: CASSQTPGQAYEQYF. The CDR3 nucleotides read TGCGCCAGCAGCCAAACCCCGGGACAGGCCTACGAGCAGTACTTC.

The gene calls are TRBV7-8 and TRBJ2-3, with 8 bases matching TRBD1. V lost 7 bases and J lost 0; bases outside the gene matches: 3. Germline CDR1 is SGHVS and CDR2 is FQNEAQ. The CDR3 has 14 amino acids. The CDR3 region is CASTQGASTDTQYF. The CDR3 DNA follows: TGTGCCAGCACCCAGGGGGCTAGCACAGATACGCAGTATTTT.

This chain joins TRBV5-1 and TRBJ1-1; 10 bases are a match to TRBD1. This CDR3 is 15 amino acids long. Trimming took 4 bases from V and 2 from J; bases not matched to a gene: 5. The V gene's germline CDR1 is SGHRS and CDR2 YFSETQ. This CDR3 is CASSRGTGANTEAFF. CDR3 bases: TGCGCCAGCAGCCGGGGGACAGGGGCTAACACTGAAGCTTTCTTT.

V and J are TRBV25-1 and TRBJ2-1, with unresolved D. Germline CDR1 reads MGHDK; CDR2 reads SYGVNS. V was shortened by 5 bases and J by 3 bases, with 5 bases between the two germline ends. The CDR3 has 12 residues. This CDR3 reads CASSTVYNEQFF. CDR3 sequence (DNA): TGTGCCAGCAGTACCGTCTACAATGAGCAGTTCTTC.

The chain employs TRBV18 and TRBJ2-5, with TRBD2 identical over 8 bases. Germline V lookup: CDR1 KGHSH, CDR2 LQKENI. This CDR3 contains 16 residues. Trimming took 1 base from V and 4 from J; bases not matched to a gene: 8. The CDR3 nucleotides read TGTGCCAGCTCACCACGGGTCGGGGGGGCCCCAGAGACCCAGTACTTC. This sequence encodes CASSPRVGGAPETQYF.

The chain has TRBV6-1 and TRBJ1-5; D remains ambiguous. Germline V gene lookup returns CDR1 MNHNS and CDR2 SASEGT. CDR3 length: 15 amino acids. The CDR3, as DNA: TGTGGGGATGGGAGAATTCCCAATAGCAATCAGCCCCAGCATTTT. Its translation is CGDGRIPNSNQPQHF.

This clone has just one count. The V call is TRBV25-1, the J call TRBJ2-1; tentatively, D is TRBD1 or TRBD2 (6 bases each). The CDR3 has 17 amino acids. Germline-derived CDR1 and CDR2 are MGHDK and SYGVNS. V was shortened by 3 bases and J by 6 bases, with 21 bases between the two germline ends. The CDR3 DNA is TGTGCCAGCAGTGATACCCTATGGGCGGGACAACTCAATGAGCAGTTCTTC. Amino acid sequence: CASSDTLWAGQLNEQFF.

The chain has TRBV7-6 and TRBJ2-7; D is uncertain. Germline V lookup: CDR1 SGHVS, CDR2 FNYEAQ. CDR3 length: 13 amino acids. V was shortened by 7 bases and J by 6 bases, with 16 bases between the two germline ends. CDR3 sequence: CASTFDPASEQYF. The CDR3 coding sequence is TGTGCCAGCACCTTCGACCCCGCGAGCGAGCAGTACTTC. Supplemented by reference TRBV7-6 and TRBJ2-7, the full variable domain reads GAGVSQSPRYKVTKRGQDVALRCDPISGHVSLYWYRQALGQGPEFLTYFNYEAQQDKSGLPNDRFSAERPEGSISTLTIQRTEQRDSAMYRCASTFDPASEQYFGPGTRLTVT.

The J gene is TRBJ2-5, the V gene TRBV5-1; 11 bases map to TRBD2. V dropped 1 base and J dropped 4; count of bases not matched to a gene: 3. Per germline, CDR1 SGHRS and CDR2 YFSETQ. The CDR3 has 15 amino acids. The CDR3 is CASSLPSGGRETQYF. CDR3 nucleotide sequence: TGCGCCAGCAGCTTGCCTAGCGGGGGGCGAGAGACCCAGTACTTC.